Below are 9 T cell receptor beta chains sequenced from a single sample in a study of blood T cell repertoires in COVID-19 (dated by TCRdb to between 2020 and 2021). To prepare the library, the immunoSEQ multiplex PCR assay was applied. TCRdb took this table from immuneACCESS and kept in-frame rearrangements with V and J called. Such tables lack part of the clones; where checked against another copy, unresolved V genes explain under half of the gap, and the rest is unexplained. The sample table records approximately 150,000 clones; 80% to 90% of these occur just once. The ten largest make up 11% of the sample. Sequences were obtained from peripheral blood. Source of these receptors: a human donor in a cohort sampled during active COVID-19.

The chain couples TRBV30 to TRBJ1-4, with TRBD1 identical over 10 bases. The V segment lost 2 bases and the J segment 3 bases; nucleotides outside the gene matches: 12. This CDR3 has 18 residues. Germline V gives CDR1 GTSNPN, CDR2 SVGIG (reference sequence). CDR3 amino acids: CAWSPPGQGSGPNEKLFF. CDR3 nucleotides: TGTGCCTGGAGTCCTCCGGGACAGGGGTCGGGTCCTAATGAAAAACTGTTTTTT.

Turning to this clone: As the CDR3 is not closed by the conserved phenylalanine or tryptophan, this likely results from a read error. The DNA is left out, because the CDR3 cannot be placed on it with certainty; the CDR3 is given as TCRdb lists it. The chain is built from TRBV21-1 and TRBJ1-3; the tabulated D call, TRBD1, remains unverified against the DNA. TRBV21-1 is a recognized pseudogene. The CDR3 has 11 amino acids, counting both end residues. The CDR3: CASNRKISPAV.

This clone was found a few times. This chain links TRBV28 with TRBJ1-6, with 8 bases that match TRBD1. The CDR3 is 16 amino acids. With V trimmed by 6 bases and J by 6 bases, 10 bases remained unmatched. Germline V gives CDR1 MDHEN, CDR2 SYDVKM. In nucleotides, the CDR3 is TGTGCCAGCAGCTTTACCGGGACAGGTCCTAATTCACCCCTCCACTTT. Translated, it gives CASSFTGTGPNSPLHF.

The V and J genes are TRBV10-1 and TRBJ2-1; 8 positions agree with TRBD2. Germline CDR1 reads WNHNN; CDR2 reads SYGVQD (reference sequence). V lost 6 bases to trimming and J lost 2 bases; unmatched junction nucleotides: 0. CDR3 length: 13 amino acids. The CDR3: CASSGGAYNEQFF. The CDR3 DNA reads as TGCGCCAGCAGCGGGGGGGCCTACAATGAGCAGTTCTTC.

The genes are TRBV10-3 and TRBJ2-3, with TRBD2 as a possible D gene (5 bases). This CDR3 is built from 10 residues. Trimming left V 8 bases short and J 10 bases short, with 10 bases between. The V gene's germline CDR1 is ENHRY and CDR2 SYGVKD. CDR3 nucleotide sequence: TGTGCCATCGGCGAGGGTGCGCAGTATTTT. This gives the protein CAIGEGAQYF.

The V gene is TRBV5-6, the J gene TRBJ2-1; D is uncertain. The CDR3 sequence is 14 residues long. Germline V gives CDR1 SGHDT, CDR2 YYEEEE. V lost 5 bases, J lost 0 bases, and 9 bases lay in between. The CDR3 DNA is TGTGCCAGCAGGAGTATACGCTCCTACAATGAGCAGTTCTTC. Its protein is CASRSIRSYNEQFF.

V is TRBV5-1 and J is TRBJ2-4, with 8 bases identical to TRBD2. V lost 4 bases, J lost 3 bases, and 3 bases stayed unmatched. Germline V gives CDR1 SGHRS, CDR2 YFSETQ. This CDR3 contains 14 residues. For the CDR3, the DNA is TGCGCCAGCAGCCTCGGGAGGGACAAAAACATTCAGTACTTC. This translates into CASSLGRDKNIQYF.

The rearrangement uses TRBV10-3 and TRBJ1-2, with D tentatively TRBD1 (6 bases). Germline CDR1 and CDR2: ENHRY and SYGVKD. This CDR3 has 15 amino acids. The V end was cut by 0 bases, the J end by 7 bases, with 15 bases between. CDR3 sequence reads: CAISESTTGGTGYTF. The DNA for the CDR3 is TGTGCCATCAGTGAGTCCACGACAGGTGGGACTGGCTACACCTTC.

V is TRBV10-2 and J is TRBJ2-1, with TRBD2 identical over 15 bases. The CDR3 totals 15 residues. V lost 7 bases and J lost 6; bases outside the gene matches: 4. Per the germline V gene, CDR1 is WSHSY and CDR2 is SAAADI. The DNA for the CDR3 is TGCGCCAGCACCGGGACTAGCGGGGGGTCCAATGAGCAGTTCTTC. It translates to CASTGTSGGSNEQFF.